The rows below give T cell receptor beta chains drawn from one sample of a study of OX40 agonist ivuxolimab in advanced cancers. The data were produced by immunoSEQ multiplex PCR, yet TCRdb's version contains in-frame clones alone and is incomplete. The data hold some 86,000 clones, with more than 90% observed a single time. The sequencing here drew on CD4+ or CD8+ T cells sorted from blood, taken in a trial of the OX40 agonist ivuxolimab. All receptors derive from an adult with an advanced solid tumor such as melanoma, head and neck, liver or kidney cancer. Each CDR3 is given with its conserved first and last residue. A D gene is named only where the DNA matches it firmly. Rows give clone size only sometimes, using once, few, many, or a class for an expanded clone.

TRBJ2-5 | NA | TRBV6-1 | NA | TGTGCCAGCAGTGAACCTTTGACCCAGTACTTC | CASSEPLTQYF
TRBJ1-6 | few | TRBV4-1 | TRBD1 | TGCGCCAGCAGGCCCGACAGGGAGGTACGGACTTCACCCCTCCACTTT | CASRPDREVRTSPLHF
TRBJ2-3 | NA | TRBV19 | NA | TGTGCCAGTAGTCTCAGGGTTGCTGGCACAGATACGCAGTATTTT | CASSLRVAGTDTQYF
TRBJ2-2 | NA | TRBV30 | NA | TGTGCCTGGAGCGGAGTGGGGACCGGGGAGCTGTTTTTT | CAWSGVGTGELFF
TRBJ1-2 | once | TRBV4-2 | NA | TGTGCCAGCAGCTACAGGACCGACTATGGCTACACCTTC | CASSYRTDYGYTF
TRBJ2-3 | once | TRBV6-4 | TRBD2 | TGTGCCAGCAGTAGGGGACTAGCGGACACAGATACGCAGTATTTT | CASSRGLADTDTQYF
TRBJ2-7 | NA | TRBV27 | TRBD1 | TGTGCCAGCAGTCTCAAACAGGGGGCCTACGAGCAGTACTTC | CASSLKQGAYEQYF
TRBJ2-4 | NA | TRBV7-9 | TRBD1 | TGTGCCAGCAGCTTTTCACAGGGGAGTTGGTACTTC | CASSFSQGSWYF
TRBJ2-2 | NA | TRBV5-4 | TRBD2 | TGTGCCAGCAGCTTGGGACTAGCGGGAGGCACCGGGGAGCTGTTTTTT | CASSLGLAGGTGELFF
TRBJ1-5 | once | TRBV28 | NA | TGTGCCAGCAGTTCAGGAGGGGGGGGCCATAGCAATCAGCCCCAGCATTTT | CASSSGGGGHSNQPQHF
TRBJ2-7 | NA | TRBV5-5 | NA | TGTGCCAGCAGCCTCAAGTTTTACGAGCAGTACTTC | CASSLKFYEQYF
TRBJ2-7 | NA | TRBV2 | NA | TGTGCCAGCGCCGGGCCCAGGGTTCCCCACGAGCAGTACTTC | CASAGPRVPHEQYF
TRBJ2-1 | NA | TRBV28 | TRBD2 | TGTGCCACCTTCTCCACCGGGACTAAGTTAAATGAGCAGTTCTTC | CATFSTGTKLNEQFF
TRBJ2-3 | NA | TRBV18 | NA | TGTGCCAGCTCACCAGTCCCTAGCGAAACAGATACGCAGTATTTT | CASSPVPSETDTQYF
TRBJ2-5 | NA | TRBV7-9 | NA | TGTGCCAGCAGCCCCGTTAGGCAGGATCAAGAGACCCAGTACTTC | CASSPVRQDQETQYF
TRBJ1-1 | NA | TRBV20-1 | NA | TGCAGTGCTGGACCGGGCCCTGAAGCTTTCTTT | CSAGPGPEAFF
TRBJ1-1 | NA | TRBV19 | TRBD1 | TGTGCCAGTAGTTACCAGGGGGCAACTGAAGCTTTCTTT | CASSYQGATEAFF
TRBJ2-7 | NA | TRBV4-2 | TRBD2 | TGTGCCAGCAGCCAAGGGGGCGGGGGAGACTACGAGCAGTACTTC | CASSQGGGGDYEQYF
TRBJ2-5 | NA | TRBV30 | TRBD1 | TGTGCCTCCACCGGGACAGGGGGCAGTGAGACCCAGTACTTC | CASTGTGGSETQYF
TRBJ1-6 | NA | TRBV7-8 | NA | TGTGCCAGCAGCTTAGGGGGCGGAAATTCACCCCTCCACTTT | CASSLGGGNSPLHF
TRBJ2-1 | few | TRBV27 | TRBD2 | TGTGCCAGCACCGAACTAGCGGGAGGGATCAATGAGCAGTTCTTC | CASTELAGGINEQFF
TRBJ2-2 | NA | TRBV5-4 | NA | TGTGCCAGCAGCTTATCGGCAGGGGGGTACACCGGGGAGCTGTTTTTT | CASSLSAGGYTGELFF
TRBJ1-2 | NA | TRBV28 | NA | TGTGCCAGCAGCAGTACTGCGACCGCCTATGGCTACACCTTC | CASSSTATAYGYTF
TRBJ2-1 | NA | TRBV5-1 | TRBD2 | TGCGCCAGCAGCCATGGAGCGGGAGGGTTTGGCAATGAGCAGTTCTTC | CASSHGAGGFGNEQFF
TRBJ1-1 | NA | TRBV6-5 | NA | TGTGCCAGCAGTTACTCTAAGGGGGGGGGCACTGAAGCTTTCTTT | CASSYSKGGGTEAFF
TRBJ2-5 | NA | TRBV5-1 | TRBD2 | TGCGCCAGCAGCTTGACTAGCGGGAGCGAGACCCAGTACTTC | CASSLTSGSETQYF
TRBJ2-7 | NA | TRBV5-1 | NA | TGCGCCAGCAGCCCTACAGGGAGGGAGCAGTACTTC | CASSPTGREQYF
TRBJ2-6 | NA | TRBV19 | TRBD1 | TGTGCCAGTAGGCGAAGGGGGACAGGGCTGCAGGCTGGGGCCAACGTCCTGACTTTC | CASRRRGTGLQAGANVLTF
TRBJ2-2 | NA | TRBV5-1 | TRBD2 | TGCGCCAGCAGGCCCGCTAGCGGTTACACCGGGGAGCTGTTTTTT | CASRPASGYTGELFF
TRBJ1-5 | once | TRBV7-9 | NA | TGTGCCAGCAGCTTAGACGGGATTGGCAATCAGCCCCAGCATTTT | CASSLDGIGNQPQHF
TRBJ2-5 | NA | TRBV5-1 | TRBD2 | TGCGCCAGCAGCTTTCCAGCGGGACAAGAGACCCAGTACTTC | CASSFPAGQETQYF
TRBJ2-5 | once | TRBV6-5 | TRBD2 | TGTGCCAGCAGTTTAGCGGGAGCGTGGGAGACCCAGTACTTC | CASSLAGAWETQYF
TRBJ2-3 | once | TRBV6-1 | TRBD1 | TGTGCCAGCAGTAACAGGGGAGTGTCAGATACGCAGTATTTT | CASSNRGVSDTQYF
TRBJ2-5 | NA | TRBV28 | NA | TGTGCCAGCAGCGACTTCCCCGCAGGGACCGGAGAGACCCAGTACTTC | CASSDFPAGTGETQYF
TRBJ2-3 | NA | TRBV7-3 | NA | TGTGCCAGCAGCTTAGATGGGGGGGATACGCAGTATTTT | CASSLDGGDTQYF
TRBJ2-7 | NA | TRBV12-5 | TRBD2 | TGTGCTAGTGGTTTCGTTCTAGCGGGACCCTTCTCCGAGCAGTACTTC | CASGFVLAGPFSEQYF
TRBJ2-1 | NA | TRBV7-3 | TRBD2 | TGTGCCAGCAGCTTCACCGGGACTAGCGTTTACAATGAGCAGTTCTTC | CASSFTGTSVYNEQFF
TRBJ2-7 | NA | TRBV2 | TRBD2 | TGTGCCAGCAGTGATGGGCTAGCGGGATACTACGAGCAGTACTTC | CASSDGLAGYYEQYF
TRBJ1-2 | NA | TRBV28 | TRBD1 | TGTGCCAGCAGTCCCGACAGGGGAAGAGGCTACACCTTC | CASSPDRGRGYTF
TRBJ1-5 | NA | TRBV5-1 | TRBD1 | TGCGCCAGCAGACCCGGACAGGGGGAAAGCAATCAGCCCCAGCATTTT | CASRPGQGESNQPQHF
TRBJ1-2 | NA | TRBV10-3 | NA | TGTGCCATCACCTCGGGACTTATAGGAGACTATGGCTACACCTTC | CAITSGLIGDYGYTF
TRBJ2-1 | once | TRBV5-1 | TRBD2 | TGCGCCAGCAGGACTAGCGGGAGAGGGTCCTACAATGAGCAGTTCTTC | CASRTSGRGSYNEQFF
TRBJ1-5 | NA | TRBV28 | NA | TGTGCCAGCAGTTTGACGGGTCGCAATCAGCCCCAGCATTTT | CASSLTGRNQPQHF
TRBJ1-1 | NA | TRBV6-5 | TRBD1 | TGTGCCAGCAGTTTTGGGTCCCGACAGGGGGCCCCTTTCTTT | CASSFGSRQGAPFF
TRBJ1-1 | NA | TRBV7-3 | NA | TGTGCCAGCAGCCTGGACAGCGGGGTGAACACTGAAGCTTTCTTT | CASSLDSGVNTEAFF
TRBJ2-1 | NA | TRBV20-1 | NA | TGCAGTGCCATCGGCTCCAATGAGCAGTTCTTC | CSAIGSNEQFF
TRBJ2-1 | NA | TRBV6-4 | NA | TGTGCCAGCAGTGACTCGACGACTAGTGGGCGCAATGAGCAGTTCTTC | CASSDSTTSGRNEQFF
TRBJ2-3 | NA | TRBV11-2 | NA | TGTGCCAGCAGCTTAGGTTATTATGGGCCACGGACAGATACGCAGTATTTT | CASSLGYYGPRTDTQYF
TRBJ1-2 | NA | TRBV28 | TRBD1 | TGTGCCAGCACCCCATCTCCGGTGGGACAGGGGAGATATGGCTACACCTTC | CASTPSPVGQGRYGYTF